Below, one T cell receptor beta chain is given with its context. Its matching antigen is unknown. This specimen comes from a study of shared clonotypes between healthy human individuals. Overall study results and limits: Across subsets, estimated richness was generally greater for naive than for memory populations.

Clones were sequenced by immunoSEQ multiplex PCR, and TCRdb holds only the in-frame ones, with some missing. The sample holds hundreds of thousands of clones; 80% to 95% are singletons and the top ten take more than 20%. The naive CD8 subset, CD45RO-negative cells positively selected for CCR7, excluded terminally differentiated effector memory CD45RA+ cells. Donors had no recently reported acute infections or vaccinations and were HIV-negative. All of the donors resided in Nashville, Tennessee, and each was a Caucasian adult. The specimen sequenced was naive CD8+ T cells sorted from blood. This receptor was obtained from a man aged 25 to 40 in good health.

The CDR3 DNA sequence: TGTGCCAGCAGCTTAGAGACGGGAGGGCTCCCCTACAATGAGCAGTTCTTC. The encoded protein is CASSLETGGLPYNEQFF. The gene calls are TRBV11-2 and TRBJ2-1; 8 bases are shared with TRBD2. Germline V CDR1 and CDR2: SGHAT, FQNNGV. Trimming at V came to 0 bases and at J to 2 bases, leaving 6 bases not matched to a gene. This CDR3 contains 17 residues.